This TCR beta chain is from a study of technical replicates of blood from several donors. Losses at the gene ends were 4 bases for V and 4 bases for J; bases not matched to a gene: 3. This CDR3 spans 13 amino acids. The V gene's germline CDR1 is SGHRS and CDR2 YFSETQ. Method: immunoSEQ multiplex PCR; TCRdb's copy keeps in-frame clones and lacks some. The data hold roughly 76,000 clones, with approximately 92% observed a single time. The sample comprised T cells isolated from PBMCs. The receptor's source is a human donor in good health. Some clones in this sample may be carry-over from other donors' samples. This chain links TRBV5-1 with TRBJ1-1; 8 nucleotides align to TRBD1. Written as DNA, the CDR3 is TGCGCCAGCAGCGTAACAGGGGGCACTGAAGCTTTCTTT. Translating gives CASSVTGGTEAFF.